One T cell receptor beta chain is described in this entry. Its antigen is undetermined. The sample comes from a study of shared clonotypes between healthy human individuals. All donors qualified as healthy HIV-negative adults and had experienced no recent acute infections or vaccinations. Each sorted subset replicate got 200 ng genomic DNA, 30,000 or so genomes. Data came from immunoSEQ multiplex PCR; TCRdb stores just in-frame clones and leaves some out. Here the sample spans around 990,000 clones, approximately 75% being singletons. Whole-study results and caveats: With few donors, the genetic and exposure-history diversity represented was limited.

The CDR3 runs to 14 residues. Trimming took off 6 bases at V and 1 base at J, with 13 bases between the two ends. Per the germline V gene, CDR1 is LNHDA and CDR2 is SQIVND (reference sequence). This chain uses TRBV19 with TRBJ2-7, with D perhaps TRBD1 (6 bases). Material: memory CD4+ T cells from PBMCs. Subset given: CD45RA-negative fraction. The origin of this receptor is a man between 18 and 29 years old in good health. Some clones in this sample may be carry-over from other donors' samples. The CDR3 loop reads CASSFLTGSYEQYF. CDR3 DNA: TGTGCCAGTAGCTTTCTGACAGGATCCTACGAGCAGTACTTC.